The TCR beta chain described here comes from a study of neurological immune-mediated disorders. Overall study results and limits: HTLV-1-associated myelopathy led in TCR clonal expansion, while multiple sclerosis ranked lowest, below healthy controls.

This clonotype was counted ten times or more. Its antigen remains unknown. Each CDR3 protein is one row after TCRdb ran MiXCR on the 5' RACE reads. This sample yields about 95,000 distinct CDR3 sequences, of which 3% to 4.5% are seen a single time; approximately 5.9% belongs to the top ten. The sequencing input was PBMCs. The sequence derives from a woman younger than 35 with multiple sclerosis.

CDR3 sequence reads: CASSHEDRGTTYEQYF. For the CDR3, the DNA is TGCGCCAGCAGCCACGAAGACAGGGGAACGACCTACGAGCAGTACTTC. The chain couples TRBV4-1 to TRBJ2-7; 8 positions match TRBD1. Germline-derived CDR1 and CDR2 are MGHRA and YSYEKL. V was clipped by 3 bases and J by 2 bases; unmatched bases: 9. The CDR3 length is 16 residues.